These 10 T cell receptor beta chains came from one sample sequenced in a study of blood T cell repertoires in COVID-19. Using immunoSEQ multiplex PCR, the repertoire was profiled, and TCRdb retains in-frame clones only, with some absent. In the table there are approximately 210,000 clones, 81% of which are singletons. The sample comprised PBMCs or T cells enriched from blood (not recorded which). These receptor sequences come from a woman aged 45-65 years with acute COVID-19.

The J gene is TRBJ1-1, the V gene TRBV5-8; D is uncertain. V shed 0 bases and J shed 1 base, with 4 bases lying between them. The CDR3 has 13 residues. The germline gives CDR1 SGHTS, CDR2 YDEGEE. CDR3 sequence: CASSLDWNTEAFF. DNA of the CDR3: TGTGCCAGCAGCTTGGACTGGAACACTGAAGCTTTCTTT.

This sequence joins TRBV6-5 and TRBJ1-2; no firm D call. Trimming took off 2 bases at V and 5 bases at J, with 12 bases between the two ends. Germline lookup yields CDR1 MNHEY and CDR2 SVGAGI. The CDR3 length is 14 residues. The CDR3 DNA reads TGTGCCAGCAGTTACAACCAGGTTAATTATGGCTACACCTTC. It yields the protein CASSYNQVNYGYTF.

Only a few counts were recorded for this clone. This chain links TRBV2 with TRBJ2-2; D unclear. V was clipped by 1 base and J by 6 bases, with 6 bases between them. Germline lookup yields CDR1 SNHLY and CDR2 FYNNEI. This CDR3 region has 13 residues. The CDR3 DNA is TGTGCCAGCAGTGAAGATTTCGCCGGGGAGCTGTTTTTT. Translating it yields CASSEDFAGELFF.

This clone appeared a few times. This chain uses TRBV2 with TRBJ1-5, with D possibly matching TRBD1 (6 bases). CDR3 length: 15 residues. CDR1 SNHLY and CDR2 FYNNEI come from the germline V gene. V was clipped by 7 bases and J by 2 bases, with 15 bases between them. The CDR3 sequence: CASTKGELGNQPQHF. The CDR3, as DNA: TGTGCCAGCACAAAGGGGGAGTTGGGCAATCAGCCCCAGCATTTT. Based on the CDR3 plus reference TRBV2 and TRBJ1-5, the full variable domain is EPEVTQTPSHQVTQMGQEVILRCVPISNHLYFYWYRQILGQKVEFLVSFYNNEISEKSEIFDDQFSVERPDGSNFTLKIRSTKLEDSAMYFCASTKGELGNQPQHFGDGTRLSIL.

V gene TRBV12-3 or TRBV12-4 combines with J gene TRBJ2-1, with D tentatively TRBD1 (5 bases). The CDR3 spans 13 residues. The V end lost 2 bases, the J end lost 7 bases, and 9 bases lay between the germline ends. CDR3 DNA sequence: TGTGCCAGCAGTTTACAGGGTAAGAATGAGCAGTTCTTC. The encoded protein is CASSLQGKNEQFF.

CDR3 DNA: TGTGTCAGAAGCTTATCCACAGTGACGATGTACGAGCAGTACTTC. This encodes CVRSLSTVTMYEQYF. The rearrangement uses TRBV7-5 and TRBJ2-7; the D call in the table, TRBD1, was not verified against the DNA. TRBV7-5 is labeled a pseudogene. This CDR3 is built from 15 residues.

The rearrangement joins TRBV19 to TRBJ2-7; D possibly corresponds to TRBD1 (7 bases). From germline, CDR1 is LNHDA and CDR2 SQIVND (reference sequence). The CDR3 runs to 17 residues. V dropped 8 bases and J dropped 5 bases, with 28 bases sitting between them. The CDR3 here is CASSRGYRGGLSDEQYF. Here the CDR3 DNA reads TGTGCCAGTTCCAGGGGGTACAGGGGAGGTTTGAGCGACGAGCAGTACTTC.

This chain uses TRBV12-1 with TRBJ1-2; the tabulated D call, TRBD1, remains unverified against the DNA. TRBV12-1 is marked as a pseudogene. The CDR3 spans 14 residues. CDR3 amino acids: CASSFERGRFGYTF. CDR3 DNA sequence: TGTGCCAGCAGCTTTGAGAGGGGGCGGTTCGGCTACACCTTC.

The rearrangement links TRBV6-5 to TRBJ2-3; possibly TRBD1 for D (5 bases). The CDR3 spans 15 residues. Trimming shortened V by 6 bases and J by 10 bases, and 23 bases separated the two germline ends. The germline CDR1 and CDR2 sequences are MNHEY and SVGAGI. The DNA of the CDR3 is TGTGCCAGCAGCCGCCAAGCGAGTTCAGGGTCGGCGCAGTATTTT. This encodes CASSRQASSGSAQYF.

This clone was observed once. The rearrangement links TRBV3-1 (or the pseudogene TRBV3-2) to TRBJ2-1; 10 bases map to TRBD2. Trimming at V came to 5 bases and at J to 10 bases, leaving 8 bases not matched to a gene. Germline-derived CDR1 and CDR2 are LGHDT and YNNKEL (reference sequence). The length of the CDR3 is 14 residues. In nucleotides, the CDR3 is TGTGCCAGCAGCTTACCCGTGACTAGCGGGGAGCAGTTCTTC. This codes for CASSLPVTSGEQFF.